In its sample, the clone carrying this T cell receptor beta chain was seen many times. What it recognizes is unknown. This CDR3 region has 19 residues. V was clipped by 4 bases and J by 1 base, with 25 bases between them. CDR1 is SGHNT and CDR2 is YENEEA in the germline V gene. Original methodology: What underpinned the distant-metastasis classifier for papillary thyroid cancer was the set of CDR3 differences across clinicopathological groups. With MiXCR, TCRdb called clones anew from the PCR reads. What appears here as the V and J calls and clone size reflects TCRdb's work, not the paper's. The repertoire holds tens of thousands of clones, with about a quarter as singletons. The source of the sample is a study of metastatic and nonmetastatic thyroid tumors. The wider study: Repertoire comparisons spanned blood and tumor or nodule tissue from malignant and benign thyroid patients. Study conclusions and caveats: It was reportedly found that TCR beta diversity was significantly higher in malignant thyroid tumors than in benign nodules, a difference seen in both blood and tumor samples.

The entire patient cohort was treatment-naive prior to thyroid surgery. The J gene is TRBJ2-5, the V gene TRBV11-3; perhaps TRBD2 as D (6 bases). The origin of this receptor is a female donor with papillary thyroid cancer or a benign thyroid nodule (not recorded which). Some clones in this sample may be carry-over from other donors' samples. The sequenced sample consisted of blood. CDR3 nucleotides: TGTGCCAGCAGCTCGCACTCCGGGACTCCCTTGGGTTCCCAAGAGACCCAGTACTTC. This codes for CASSSHSGTPLGSQETQYF. The variable domain in full, with the rest retrieved from reference TRBV11-3 and TRBJ2-5, is EAGVVQSPRYKIIEKKQPVAFWCNPISGHNTLYWYLQNLGQGPELLIRYENEEAVDDSQLPKDRFSAERLKGVDSTLKIQPAELGDSAVYLCASSSHSGTPLGSQETQYFGPGTRLLVL.